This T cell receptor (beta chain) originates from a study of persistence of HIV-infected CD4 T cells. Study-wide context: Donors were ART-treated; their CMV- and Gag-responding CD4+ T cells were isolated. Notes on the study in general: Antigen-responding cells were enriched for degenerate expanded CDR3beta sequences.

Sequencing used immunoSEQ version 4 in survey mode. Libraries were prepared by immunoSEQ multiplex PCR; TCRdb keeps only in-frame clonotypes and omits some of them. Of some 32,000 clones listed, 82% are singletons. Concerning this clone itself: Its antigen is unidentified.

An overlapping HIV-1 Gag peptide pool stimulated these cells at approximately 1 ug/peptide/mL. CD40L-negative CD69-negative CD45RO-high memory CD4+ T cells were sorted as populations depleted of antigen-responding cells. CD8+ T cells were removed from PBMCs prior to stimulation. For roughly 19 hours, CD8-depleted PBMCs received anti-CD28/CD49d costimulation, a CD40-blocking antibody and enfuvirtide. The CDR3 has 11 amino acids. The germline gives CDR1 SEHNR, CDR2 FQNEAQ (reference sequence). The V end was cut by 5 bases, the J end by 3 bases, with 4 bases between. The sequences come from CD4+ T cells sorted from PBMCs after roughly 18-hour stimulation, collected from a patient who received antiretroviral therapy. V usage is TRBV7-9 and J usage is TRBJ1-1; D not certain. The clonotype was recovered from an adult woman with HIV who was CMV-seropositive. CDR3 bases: TGTGCCAGCAGCAGGGACACTGAAGCTTTCTTT. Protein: CASSRDTEAFF.